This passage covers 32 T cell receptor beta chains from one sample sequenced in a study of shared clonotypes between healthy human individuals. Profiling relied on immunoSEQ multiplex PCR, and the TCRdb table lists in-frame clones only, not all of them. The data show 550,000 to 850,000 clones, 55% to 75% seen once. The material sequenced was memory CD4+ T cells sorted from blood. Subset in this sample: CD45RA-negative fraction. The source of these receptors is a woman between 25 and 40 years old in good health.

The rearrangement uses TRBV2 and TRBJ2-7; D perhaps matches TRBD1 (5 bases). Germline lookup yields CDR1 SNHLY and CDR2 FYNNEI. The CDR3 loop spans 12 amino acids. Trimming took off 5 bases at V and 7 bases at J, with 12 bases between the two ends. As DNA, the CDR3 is TGTGCCAGCAGTTACCAGGGCTGGGAGCAGTACTTC. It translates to CASSYQGWEQYF.

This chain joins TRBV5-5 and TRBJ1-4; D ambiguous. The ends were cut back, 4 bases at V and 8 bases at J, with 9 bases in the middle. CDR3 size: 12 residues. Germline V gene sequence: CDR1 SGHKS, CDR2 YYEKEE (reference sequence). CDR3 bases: TGTGCCAGCAGCCACTACGGGGAAAAACTGTTTTTT. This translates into CASSHYGEKLFF.

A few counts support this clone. CDR3: CATSRTHASGSPGEQYF. As DNA, the CDR3 is TGTGCCACCAGCAGAACACACGCTAGCGGGAGTCCGGGGGAGCAGTACTTC. This chain uses TRBV15 with TRBJ2-7, with 10 bases lining up with TRBD2. With 2 bases clipped from V and 7 bases from J, the junction kept 14 bases outside the gene matches. Germline CDR1 reads LNHNV; CDR2 reads YYDKDF (reference sequence). This CDR3 spans 17 amino acids.

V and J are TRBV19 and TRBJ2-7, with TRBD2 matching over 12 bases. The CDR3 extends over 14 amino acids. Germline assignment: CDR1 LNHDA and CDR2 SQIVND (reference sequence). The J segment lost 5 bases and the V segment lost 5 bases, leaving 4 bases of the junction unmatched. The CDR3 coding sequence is TGTGCCAGTAGTGTGACTAGCGGGAGTCACGAGCAGTACTTC. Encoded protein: CASSVTSGSHEQYF. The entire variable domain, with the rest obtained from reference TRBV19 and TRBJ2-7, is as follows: DGGITQSPKYLFRKEGQNVTLSCEQNLNHDAMYWYRQDPGQGLRLIYYSQIVNDFQKGDIAEGYSVSREKKESFPLTVTSAQKNPTAFYLCASSVTSGSHEQYFGPGTRLTVT.

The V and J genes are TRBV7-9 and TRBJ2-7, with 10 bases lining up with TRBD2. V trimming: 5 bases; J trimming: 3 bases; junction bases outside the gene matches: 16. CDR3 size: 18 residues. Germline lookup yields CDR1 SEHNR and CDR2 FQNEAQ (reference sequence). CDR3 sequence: CASSQTNRPGLASYEQYF. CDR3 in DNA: TGTGCCAGCAGCCAGACAAACAGGCCGGGACTAGCGAGCTACGAGCAGTACTTC.

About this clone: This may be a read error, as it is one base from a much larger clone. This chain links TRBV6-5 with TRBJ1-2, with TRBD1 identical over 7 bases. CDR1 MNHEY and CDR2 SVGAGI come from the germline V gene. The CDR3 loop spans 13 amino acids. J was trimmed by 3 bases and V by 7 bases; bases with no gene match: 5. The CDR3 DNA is TGTGCCAGCACCCCTACAGGGGACTATGGCTACACCTTC. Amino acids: CASTPTGDYGYTF.

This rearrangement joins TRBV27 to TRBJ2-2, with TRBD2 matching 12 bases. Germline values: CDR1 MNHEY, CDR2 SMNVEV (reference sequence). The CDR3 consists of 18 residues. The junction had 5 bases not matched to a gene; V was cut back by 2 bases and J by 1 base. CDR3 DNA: TGTGCCAGCAGTTTACTAGCGGGAGGGGCGCAGAACACCGGGGAGCTGTTTTTT. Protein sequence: CASSLLAGGAQNTGELFF.

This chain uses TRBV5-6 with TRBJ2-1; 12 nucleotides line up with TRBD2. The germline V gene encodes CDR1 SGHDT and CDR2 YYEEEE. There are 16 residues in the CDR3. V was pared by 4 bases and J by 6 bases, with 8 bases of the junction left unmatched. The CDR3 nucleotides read TGTGCCAGCAGCCTCTATGGACTAGCGGGACCCAATGAGCAGTTCTTC. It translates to CASSLYGLAGPNEQFF.

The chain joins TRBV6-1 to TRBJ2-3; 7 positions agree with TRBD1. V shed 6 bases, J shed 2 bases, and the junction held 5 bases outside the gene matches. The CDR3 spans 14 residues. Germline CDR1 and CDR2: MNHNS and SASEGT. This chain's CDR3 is CASSLTGNTDTQYF. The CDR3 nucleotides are TGTGCCAGCAGCTTGACAGGGAACACAGATACGCAGTATTTT.

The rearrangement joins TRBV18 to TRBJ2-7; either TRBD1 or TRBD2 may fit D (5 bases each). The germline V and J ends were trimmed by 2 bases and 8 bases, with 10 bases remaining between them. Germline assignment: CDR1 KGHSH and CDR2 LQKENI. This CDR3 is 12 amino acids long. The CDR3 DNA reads TGTGCCAGCTCACCAATGGGGGATCAGCAGTACTTC. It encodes CASSPMGDQQYF.

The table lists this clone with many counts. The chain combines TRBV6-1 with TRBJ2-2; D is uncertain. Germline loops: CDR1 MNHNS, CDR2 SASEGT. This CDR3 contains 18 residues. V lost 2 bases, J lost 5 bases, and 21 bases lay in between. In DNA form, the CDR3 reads TGTGCCAGCAGTGAACCTTCCGTCTTCTCCGAATCTACCGGGGAGCTGTTTTTT. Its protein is CASSEPSVFSESTGELFF.

The CDR3 DNA is TGCAGCGTTGAAAATAGCGGGAGGGAGACCCAGTACTTC. Protein sequence: CSVENSGRETQYF. V gene TRBV29-1 combines with J gene TRBJ2-5; TRBD2 agrees at 10 bases. CDR3 length: 13 residues. CDR1 SQVTM and CDR2 ANQGSEA come from the germline V gene. Trimming removed 2 bases from V and 5 bases from J; junction bases left unmatched: 2.

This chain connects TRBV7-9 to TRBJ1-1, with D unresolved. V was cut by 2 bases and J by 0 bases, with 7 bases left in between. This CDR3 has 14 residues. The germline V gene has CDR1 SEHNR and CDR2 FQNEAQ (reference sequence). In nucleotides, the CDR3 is TGTGCCAGCAGCTTACAGAACCTGAACACTGAAGCTTTCTTT. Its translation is CASSLQNLNTEAFF.

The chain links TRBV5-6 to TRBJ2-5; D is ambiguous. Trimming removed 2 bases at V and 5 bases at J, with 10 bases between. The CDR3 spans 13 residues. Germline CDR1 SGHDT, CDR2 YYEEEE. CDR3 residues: CASSFSYGETQYF. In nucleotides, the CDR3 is TGTGCCAGCAGCTTCAGTTATGGTGAGACCCAGTACTTC.

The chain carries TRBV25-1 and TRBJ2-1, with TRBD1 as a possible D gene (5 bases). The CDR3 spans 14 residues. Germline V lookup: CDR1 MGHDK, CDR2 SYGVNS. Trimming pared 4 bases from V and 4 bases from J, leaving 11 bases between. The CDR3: CASSGVRVYNEQFF. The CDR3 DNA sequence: TGTGCCAGCAGTGGCGTCAGGGTATACAATGAGCAGTTCTTC.

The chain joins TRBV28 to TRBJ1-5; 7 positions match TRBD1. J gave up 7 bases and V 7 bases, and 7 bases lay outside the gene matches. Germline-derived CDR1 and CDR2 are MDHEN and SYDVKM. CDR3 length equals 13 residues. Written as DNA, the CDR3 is TGTGCCAGCAATGACAGGGTGGGACAGCCCCAGCATTTT. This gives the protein CASNDRVGQPQHF.

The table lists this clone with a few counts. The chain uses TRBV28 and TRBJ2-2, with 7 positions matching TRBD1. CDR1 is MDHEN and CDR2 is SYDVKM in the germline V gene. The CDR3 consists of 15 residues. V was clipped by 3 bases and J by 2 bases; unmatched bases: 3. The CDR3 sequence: CASSFDRVNTGELFF. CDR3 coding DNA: TGTGCCAGCAGTTTTGACAGGGTAAACACCGGGGAGCTGTTTTTT.

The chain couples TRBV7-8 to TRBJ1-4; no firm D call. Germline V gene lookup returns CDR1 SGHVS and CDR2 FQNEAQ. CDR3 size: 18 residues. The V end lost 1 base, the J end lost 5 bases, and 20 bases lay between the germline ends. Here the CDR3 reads CASSLVPRYTSRNEKLFF. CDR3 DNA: TGTGCCAGCAGCTTAGTACCAAGGTACACTTCCCGGAATGAAAAACTGTTTTTT.

This chain's CDR3 is CSMWTGGRDEQYF. The CDR3 DNA reads TGCAGCATGTGGACAGGGGGAAGGGACGAGCAGTACTTC. The chain combines TRBV29-1 with TRBJ2-5, with 10 bases identical to TRBD1. TRBJ2-7 explains the end of the DNA better; the J call may be wrong. Germline V gives CDR1 SQVTM, CDR2 ANQGSEA. The CDR3 runs to 13 residues.

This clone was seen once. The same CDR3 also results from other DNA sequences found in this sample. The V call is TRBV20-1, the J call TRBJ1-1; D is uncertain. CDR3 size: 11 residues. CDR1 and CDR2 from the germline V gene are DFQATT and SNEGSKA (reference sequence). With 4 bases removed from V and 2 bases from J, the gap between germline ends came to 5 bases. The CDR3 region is CSAKTNTEAFF. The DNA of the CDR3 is TGCAGTGCTAAGACCAACACTGAAGCTTTCTTT.

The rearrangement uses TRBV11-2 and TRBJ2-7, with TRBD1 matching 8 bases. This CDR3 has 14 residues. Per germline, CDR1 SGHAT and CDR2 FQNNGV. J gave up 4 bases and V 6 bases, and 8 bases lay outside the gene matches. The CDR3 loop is CASRSVRQGYEQYF. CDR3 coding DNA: TGTGCCAGCAGAAGCGTCAGACAGGGGTACGAGCAGTACTTC.

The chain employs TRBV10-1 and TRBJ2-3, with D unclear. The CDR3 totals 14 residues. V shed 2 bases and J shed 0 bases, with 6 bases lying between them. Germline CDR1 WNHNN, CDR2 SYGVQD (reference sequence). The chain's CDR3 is CASSEAGSTDTQYF. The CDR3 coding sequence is TGCGCCAGCAGTGAGGCAGGAAGCACAGATACGCAGTATTTT.

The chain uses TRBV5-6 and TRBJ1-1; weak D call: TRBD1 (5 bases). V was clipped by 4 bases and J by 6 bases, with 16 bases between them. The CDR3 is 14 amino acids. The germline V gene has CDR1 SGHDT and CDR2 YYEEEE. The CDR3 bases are TGTGCCAGCAGCGGGGGGACCATTGCGGCTGAAGCTTTCTTT. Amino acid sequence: CASSGGTIAAEAFF.

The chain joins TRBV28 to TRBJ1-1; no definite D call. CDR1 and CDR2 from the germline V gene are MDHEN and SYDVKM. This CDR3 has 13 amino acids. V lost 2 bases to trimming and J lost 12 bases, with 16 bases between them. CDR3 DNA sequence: TGTGCCAGCAGTTTACAACCAGATGCAAGCCCTTTCTTT. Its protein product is CASSLQPDASPFF.

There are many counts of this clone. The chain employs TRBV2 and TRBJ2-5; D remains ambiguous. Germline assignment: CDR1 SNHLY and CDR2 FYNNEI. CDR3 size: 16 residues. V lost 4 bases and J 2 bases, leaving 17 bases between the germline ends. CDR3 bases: TGTGCCAGCAGTGCCCGGGCATCAGCGCCTCAAGAGACCCAGTACTTC. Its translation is CASSARASAPQETQYF.

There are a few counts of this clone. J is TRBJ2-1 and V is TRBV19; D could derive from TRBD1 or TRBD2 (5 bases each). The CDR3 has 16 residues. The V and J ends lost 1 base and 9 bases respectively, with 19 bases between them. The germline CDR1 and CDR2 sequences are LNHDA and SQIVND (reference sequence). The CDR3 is CASSIGPMRVGGEQFF. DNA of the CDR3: TGTGCCAGTAGTATAGGACCCATGAGGGTTGGGGGTGAGCAGTTCTTC.

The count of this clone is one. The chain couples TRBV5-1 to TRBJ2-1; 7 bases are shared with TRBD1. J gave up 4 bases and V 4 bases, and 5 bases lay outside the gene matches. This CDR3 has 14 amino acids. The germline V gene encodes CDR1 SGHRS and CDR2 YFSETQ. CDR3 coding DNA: TGCGCCAGCAGCCCGGGACAGATGTACAATGAGCAGTTCTTC. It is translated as CASSPGQMYNEQFF.

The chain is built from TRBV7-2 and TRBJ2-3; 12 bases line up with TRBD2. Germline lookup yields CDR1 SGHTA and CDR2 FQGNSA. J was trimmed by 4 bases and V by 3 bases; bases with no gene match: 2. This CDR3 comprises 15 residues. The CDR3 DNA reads TGTGCCAGCAGCTTGACTAGCGGGAGATCAGATACGCAGTATTTT. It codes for CASSLTSGRSDTQYF.

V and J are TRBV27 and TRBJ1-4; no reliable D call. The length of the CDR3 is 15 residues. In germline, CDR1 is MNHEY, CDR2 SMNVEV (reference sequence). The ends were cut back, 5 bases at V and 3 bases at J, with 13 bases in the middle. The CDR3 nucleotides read TGTGCCAGCAGTCCCCGAGTAGGATCTAATGAAAAACTGTTTTTT. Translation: CASSPRVGSNEKLFF.

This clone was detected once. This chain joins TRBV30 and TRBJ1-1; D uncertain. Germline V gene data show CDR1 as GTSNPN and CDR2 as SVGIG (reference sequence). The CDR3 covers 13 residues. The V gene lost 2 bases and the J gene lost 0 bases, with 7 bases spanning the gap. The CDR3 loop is CAWSPGVNTEAFF. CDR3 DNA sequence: TGTGCCTGGAGTCCAGGAGTGAACACTGAAGCTTTCTTT.

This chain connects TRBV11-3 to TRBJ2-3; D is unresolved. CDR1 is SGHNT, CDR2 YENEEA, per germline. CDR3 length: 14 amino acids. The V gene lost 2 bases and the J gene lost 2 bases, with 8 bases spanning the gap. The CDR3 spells CASSLWTVTDTQYF. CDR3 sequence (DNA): TGTGCCAGCAGCTTATGGACGGTCACAGATACGCAGTATTTT.

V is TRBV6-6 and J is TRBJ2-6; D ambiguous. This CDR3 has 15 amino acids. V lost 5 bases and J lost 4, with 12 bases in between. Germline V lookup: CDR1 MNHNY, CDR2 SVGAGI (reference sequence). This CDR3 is CASSAAALGANVLTF. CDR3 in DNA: TGTGCCAGCAGTGCCGCGGCCTTAGGGGCCAACGTCCTGACTTTC.